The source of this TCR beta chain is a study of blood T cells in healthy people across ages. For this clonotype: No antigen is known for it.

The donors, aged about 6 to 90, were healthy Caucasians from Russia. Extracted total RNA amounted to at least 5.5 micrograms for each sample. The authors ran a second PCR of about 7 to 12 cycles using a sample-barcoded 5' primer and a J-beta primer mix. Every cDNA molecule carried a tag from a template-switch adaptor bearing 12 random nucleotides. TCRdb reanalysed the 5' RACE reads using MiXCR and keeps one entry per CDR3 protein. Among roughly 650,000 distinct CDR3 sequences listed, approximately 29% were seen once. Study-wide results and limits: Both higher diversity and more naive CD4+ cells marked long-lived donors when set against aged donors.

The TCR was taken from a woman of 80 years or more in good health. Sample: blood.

CDR3 coding DNA: TGTGCCAGCAGAACCCTAACCGGGGATACGCAGTATTTT. Translated, it gives CASRTLTGDTQYF. J is TRBJ2-3 and V is TRBV6-6; D not certain. CDR1 is MNHNY, CDR2 SVGAGI, per germline (reference sequence). V dropped 6 bases and J dropped 6 bases, with 13 bases sitting between them. This CDR3 is built from 13 residues.